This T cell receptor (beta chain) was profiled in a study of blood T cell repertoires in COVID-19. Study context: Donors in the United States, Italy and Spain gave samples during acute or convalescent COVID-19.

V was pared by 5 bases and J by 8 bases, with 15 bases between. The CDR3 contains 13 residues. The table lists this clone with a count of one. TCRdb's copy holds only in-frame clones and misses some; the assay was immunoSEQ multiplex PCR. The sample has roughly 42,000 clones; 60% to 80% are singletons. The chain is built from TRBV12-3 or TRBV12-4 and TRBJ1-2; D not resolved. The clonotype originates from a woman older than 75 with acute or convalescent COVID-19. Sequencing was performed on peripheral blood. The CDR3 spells CASSPPLTGGYTF. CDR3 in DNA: TGTGCCAGCAGTCCCCCCCTTACGGGGGGCTACACCTTC.